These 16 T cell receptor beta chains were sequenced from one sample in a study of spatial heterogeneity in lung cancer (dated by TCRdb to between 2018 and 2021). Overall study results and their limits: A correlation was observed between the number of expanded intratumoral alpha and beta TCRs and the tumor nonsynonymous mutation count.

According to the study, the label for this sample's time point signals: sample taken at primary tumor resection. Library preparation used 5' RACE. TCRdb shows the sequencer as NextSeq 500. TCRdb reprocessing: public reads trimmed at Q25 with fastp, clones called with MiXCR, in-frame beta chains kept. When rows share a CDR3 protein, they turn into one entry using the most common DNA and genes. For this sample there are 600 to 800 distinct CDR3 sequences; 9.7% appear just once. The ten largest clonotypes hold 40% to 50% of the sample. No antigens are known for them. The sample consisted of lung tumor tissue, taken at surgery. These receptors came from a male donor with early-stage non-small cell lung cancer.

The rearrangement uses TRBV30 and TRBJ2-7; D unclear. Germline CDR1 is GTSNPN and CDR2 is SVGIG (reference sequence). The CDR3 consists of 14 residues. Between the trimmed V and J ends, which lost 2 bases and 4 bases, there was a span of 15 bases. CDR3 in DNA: TGTGCCTGGAGTAGAGAGCTCCGTTCATACGAGCAGTACTTC. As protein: CAWSRELRSYEQYF.

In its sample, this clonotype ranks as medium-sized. DNA of the CDR3: TGTGCCAGCAGTTCCTCGGGGACTAGCGGGGGTGAGACCCAGTACTTC. This gives the protein CASSSSGTSGGETQYF. The rearrangement links TRBV28 to TRBJ2-5; 14 bases map to TRBD2. The germline gives CDR1 MDHEN, CDR2 SYDVKM. The CDR3 covers 16 residues. Trimming at V came to 4 bases and at J to 5 bases, leaving 6 bases not matched to a gene. Looking up the rest from reference TRBV28 and TRBJ2-5 gives the full variable domain: DVKVTQSSRYLVKRTGEKVFLECVQDMDHENMFWYRQDPGLGLRLIYFSYDVKMKEKGDIPEGYSVSREKKERFSLILESASTNQTSMYLCASSSSGTSGGETQYFGPGTRLLVL.

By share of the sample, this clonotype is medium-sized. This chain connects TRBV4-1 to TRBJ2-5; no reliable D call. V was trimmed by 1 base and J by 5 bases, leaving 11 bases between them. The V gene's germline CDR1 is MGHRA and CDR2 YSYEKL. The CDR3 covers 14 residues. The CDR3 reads CASSQGSSYETQYF. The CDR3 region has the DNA TGCGCCAGCAGCCAAGGGTCGAGTTACGAGACCCAGTACTTC.

CDR3 amino acids: CASSLAGGPTDTQYF. The CDR3 DNA is TGTGCCAGCAGCTTAGCGGGAGGGCCCACAGATACGCAGTATTTT. The J gene is TRBJ2-3, the V gene TRBV7-2; 7 bases fit TRBD2. Germline trimming cut 0 bases from V and 2 bases from J; bases unmatched to any gene: 2. The germline gives CDR1 SGHTA, CDR2 FQGNSA. The CDR3 length is 15 residues. The full variable domain, its missing parts supplied by reference TRBV7-2 and TRBJ2-3, is GAGVSQSPSNKVTEKGKDVELRCDPISGHTALYWYRQSLGQGLEFLIYFQGNSAPDKSGLPSDRFSAERTGGSVSTLTIQRTQQEDSAVYLCASSLAGGPTDTQYFGPGTRLTVL.

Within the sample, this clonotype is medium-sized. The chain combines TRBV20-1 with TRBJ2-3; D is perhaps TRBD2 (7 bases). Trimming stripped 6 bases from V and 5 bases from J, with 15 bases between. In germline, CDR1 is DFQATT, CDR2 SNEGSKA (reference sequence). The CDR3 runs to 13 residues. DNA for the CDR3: TGCAGTGCCCCCCCGGGGGGCGAAGATACGCAGTATTTT. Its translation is CSAPPGGEDTQYF.

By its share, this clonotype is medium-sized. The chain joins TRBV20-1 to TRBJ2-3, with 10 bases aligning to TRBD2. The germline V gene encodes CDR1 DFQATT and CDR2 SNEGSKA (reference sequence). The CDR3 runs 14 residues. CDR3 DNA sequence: TGCAGCATCTTAGCGGGGGGTTCAACAGATACGCAGTATTTT. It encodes CSILAGGSTDTQYF.

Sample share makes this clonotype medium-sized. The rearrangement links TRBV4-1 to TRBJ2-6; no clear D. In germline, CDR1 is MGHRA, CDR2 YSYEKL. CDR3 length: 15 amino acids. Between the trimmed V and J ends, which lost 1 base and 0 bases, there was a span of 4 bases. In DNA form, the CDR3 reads TGCGCCAGCAGCCAAGTAGGCTCTGGGGCCAACGTCCTGACTTTC. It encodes CASSQVGSGANVLTF.

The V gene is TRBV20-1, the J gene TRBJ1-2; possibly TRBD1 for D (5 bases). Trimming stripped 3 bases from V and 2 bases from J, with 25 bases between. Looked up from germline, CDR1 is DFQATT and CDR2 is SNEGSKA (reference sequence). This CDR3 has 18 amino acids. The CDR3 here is CSASITPRDLERNYGYTF. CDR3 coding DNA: TGCAGTGCTAGCATCACACCCAGGGACCTAGAGCGGAACTATGGCTACACCTTC.

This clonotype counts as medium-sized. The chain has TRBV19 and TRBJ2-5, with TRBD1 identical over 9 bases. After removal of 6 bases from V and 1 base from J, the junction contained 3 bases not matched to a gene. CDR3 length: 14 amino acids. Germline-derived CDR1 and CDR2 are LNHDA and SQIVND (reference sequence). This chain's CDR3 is CASRSTGGQETQYF. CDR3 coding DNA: TGTGCCAGTAGGTCGACAGGGGGCCAAGAGACCCAGTACTTC.

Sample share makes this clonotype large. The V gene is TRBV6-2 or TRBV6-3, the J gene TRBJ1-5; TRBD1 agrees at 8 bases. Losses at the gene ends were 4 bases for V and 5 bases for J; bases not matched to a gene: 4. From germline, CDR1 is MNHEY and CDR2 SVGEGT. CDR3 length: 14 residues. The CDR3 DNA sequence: TGTGCCAGCAGTTGGACAGGGCAAGATCAGCCCCAGCATTTT. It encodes CASSWTGQDQPQHF.

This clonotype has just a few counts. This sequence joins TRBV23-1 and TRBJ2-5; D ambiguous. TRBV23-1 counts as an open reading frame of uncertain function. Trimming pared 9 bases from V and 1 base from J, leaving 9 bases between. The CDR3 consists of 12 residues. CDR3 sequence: CARASSQETQYF. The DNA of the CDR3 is TGCGCCAGGGCCAGCTCCCAAGAGACCCAGTACTTC.

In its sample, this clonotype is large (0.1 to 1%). CDR3 coding DNA: TGTGCCAGCAGCTTGGTTGGTGCAGGGGGCAGTTCACCCCTCCACTTT. Its translation: CASSLVGAGGSSPLHF. This chain uses TRBV5-6 with TRBJ1-6; 8 nucleotides align to TRBD1. Germline CDR1 SGHDT, CDR2 YYEEEE. The CDR3 sequence is 16 residues long. The ends lost 0 bases at V and 9 bases at J; junction bases unmatched: 8.

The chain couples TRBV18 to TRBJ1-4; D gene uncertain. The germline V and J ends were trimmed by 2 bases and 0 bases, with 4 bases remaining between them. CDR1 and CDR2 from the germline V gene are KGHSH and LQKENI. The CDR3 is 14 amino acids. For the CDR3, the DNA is TGTGCCAGCTCACCATCTGCAACTAATGAAAAACTGTTTTTT. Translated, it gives CASSPSATNEKLFF.

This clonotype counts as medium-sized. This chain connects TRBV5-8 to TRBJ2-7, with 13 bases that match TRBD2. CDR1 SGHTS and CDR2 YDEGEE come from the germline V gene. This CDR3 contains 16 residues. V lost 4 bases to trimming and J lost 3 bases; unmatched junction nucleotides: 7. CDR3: CASSLGLAGDLYEQYF. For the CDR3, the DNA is TGTGCCAGCAGCCTTGGACTAGCGGGGGACCTCTACGAGCAGTACTTC.

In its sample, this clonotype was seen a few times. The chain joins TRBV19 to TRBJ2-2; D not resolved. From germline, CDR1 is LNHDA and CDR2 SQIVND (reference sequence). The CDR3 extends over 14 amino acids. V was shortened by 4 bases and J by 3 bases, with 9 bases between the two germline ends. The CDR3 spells CASSKGLDTGELFF. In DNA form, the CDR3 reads TGTGCCAGTAGTAAGGGCTTAGACACCGGGGAGCTGTTTTTT.

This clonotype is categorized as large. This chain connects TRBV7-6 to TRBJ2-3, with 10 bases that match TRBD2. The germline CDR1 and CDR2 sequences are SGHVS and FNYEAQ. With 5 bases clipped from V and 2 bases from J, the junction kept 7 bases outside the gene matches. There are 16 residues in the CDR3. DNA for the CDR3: TGTGCCAGCAGCACGCGCCTAGCGGGGGACACAGATACGCAGTATTTT. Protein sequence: CASSTRLAGDTDTQYF.